The next 6 T cell receptor beta chains were all read from a single sample in a study of blood T cell repertoires in COVID-19. Profiled with immunoSEQ multiplex PCR; TCRdb holds only in-frame clones, not every one. The sample has around 260,000 clones; roughly 80% are singletons. Input material: PBMCs or T cells enriched from blood (not recorded which). Source of these receptors: a man aged 25-45 years with acute COVID-19.

The table lists this clone with a few counts. This sequence joins TRBV4-2 and TRBJ2-1; 8 bases are shared with TRBD1. This CDR3 has 16 residues. The ends lost 0 bases at V and 0 bases at J; junction bases unmatched: 1. Per germline, CDR1 LGHNA and CDR2 YNFKEQ. This chain's CDR3 is CASSQETGDSYNEQFF. The CDR3 DNA follows: TGTGCCAGCAGCCAAGAGACAGGGGACTCCTACAATGAGCAGTTCTTC.

The CDR3 here is CASSFLGQPDSPAFF. In nucleotides, the CDR3 is TGTGCCAGCAGCTTCTTGGGCCAACCGGACAGTCCGGCTTTCTTT. The chain carries TRBV11-2 and TRBJ1-1; D may be TRBD1 (6 bases). This CDR3 is 15 amino acids long. Germline CDR1 SGHAT, CDR2 FQNNGV. V was trimmed by 3 bases and J by 11 bases, leaving 22 bases between them.

The V and J genes are TRBV12-5 and TRBJ2-2, with 14 bases that match TRBD2. CDR1 and CDR2 from the germline V gene are LGHNT and FRNRAP. This CDR3 contains 18 residues. V shed 7 bases, J shed 3 bases, and the junction held 10 bases outside the gene matches. The CDR3 DNA reads as TGTGCTAGTGACTTCGGGACTAGCGGGGGTTTTTACACCGGGGAGCTGTTTTTT. It codes for CASDFGTSGGFYTGELFF.

This chain connects TRBV5-1 to TRBJ1-6; D is uncertain. CDR1 is SGHRS and CDR2 is YFSETQ in the germline V gene. The V end was cut by 0 bases, the J end by 0 bases, with 7 bases between. CDR3 length: 16 amino acids. CDR3 protein: CASSLGTGSYNSPLHF. The CDR3 nucleotides are TGCGCCAGCAGCTTGGGGACTGGCTCCTATAATTCACCCCTCCACTTT.

This clone has only one observation. The J gene is TRBJ2-7, the V gene TRBV6-2 or TRBV6-3; TRBD1 matches 9 bases. This CDR3 comprises 16 residues. The V and J ends lost 6 bases and 4 bases, in that order; junction bases with no gene match: 13. Germline V gives CDR1 MNHEY, CDR2 SVGEGT. CDR3 loop: CASSHGPGTGYYEQYV. CDR3 sequence (DNA): TGTGCCAGCAGCCACGGCCCCGGGACAGGGTATTACGAGCAGTACGTC.

DNA of the CDR3: TGTGCCTGGCATGGGCGGGGTAACAATGAGCAGTTCTTC. The encoded protein is CAWHGRGNNEQFF. V usage is TRBV30 and J usage is TRBJ2-1, with D maybe TRBD2 (6 bases). This CDR3 spans 13 amino acids. Germline V gene lookup returns CDR1 GTSNPN and CDR2 SVGIG (reference sequence). V lost 5 bases and J 5 bases, leaving 13 bases between the germline ends. The variable domain in full, completed from reference TRBV30 and TRBJ2-1, reads SQTIHQWPATLVQPVGSPLSLECTVEGTSNPNLYWYRQAAGRGLQLLFYSVGIGQISSEVPQNLSASRPQDRQFILSSKKLLLSDSGFYLCAWHGRGNNEQFFGPGTRLTVL.